Each of the 31 T cell receptor beta chains below was sequenced from the same sample in a study of blood T cell repertoires in COVID-19. The assay was immunoSEQ multiplex PCR, and TCRdb's table has in-frame clones only and misses some. This sample carries some 220,000 clones, 83% of them seen once, and the ten largest clones take 1.3%. The sequenced sample consisted of peripheral blood. The receptors stem from a woman younger than 45 with COVID-19, enrolled during active disease.

The chain has TRBV3-1 (or the pseudogene TRBV3-2) and TRBJ2-3; no clear D gene. This CDR3 is built from 14 residues. Germline V gives CDR1 LGHDT, CDR2 YNNKEL (reference sequence). V lost 6 bases and J 3 bases, leaving 13 bases between the germline ends. The CDR3 nucleotides read TGTGCCAGCAGACAACAATCAGGAACAGATACGCAGTATTTT. It is translated as CASRQQSGTDTQYF.

The J gene is TRBJ2-7, the V gene TRBV19; a weak D match, TRBD2 (6 bases). Trimming pared 6 bases from V and 2 bases from J, leaving 14 bases between. The germline V gene has CDR1 LNHDA and CDR2 SQIVND (reference sequence). The CDR3 has 14 residues. CDR3 nucleotides: TGTGCCAGTAGCCATCCCCGGGGGACCTACGAGCAGTACTTC. This encodes CASSHPRGTYEQYF.

The sample holds one count of this clone. The rearrangement joins TRBV7-3 to TRBJ2-1; 9 nucleotides align to TRBD2. The CDR3 sequence is 16 residues long. Per germline, CDR1 SGHTA and CDR2 FQGTGA. Trimming at V came to 5 bases and at J to 6 bases, leaving 11 bases not matched to a gene. In DNA form, the CDR3 reads TGTGCCAGCAGCCCCTGGGGTAGCGGGGGAACCAATGAGCAGTTCTTC. This encodes CASSPWGSGGTNEQFF.

This sequence joins TRBV5-4 and TRBJ1-2; D is possibly TRBD1 (5 bases). Trimming pared 4 bases from V and 0 bases from J, leaving 10 bases between. Per the germline V gene, CDR1 is SGHNT and CDR2 is YYREEE (reference sequence). The CDR3 runs to 14 residues. CDR3 protein: CASSADSANYGYTF. The CDR3 DNA follows: TGTGCCAGCAGCGCCGACAGCGCTAACTATGGCTACACCTTC.

The chain carries TRBV3-1 (or the pseudogene TRBV3-2) and TRBJ2-3; TRBD2 might be the D (6 bases). CDR3 length: 16 residues. The V end was cut by 4 bases, the J end by 2 bases, with 16 bases between. Germline assignment: CDR1 LGHDT and CDR2 YNNKEL (reference sequence). CDR3 DNA: TGTGCCAGCAGCCTTTGGGACTTTCAAGACACAGATACGCAGTATTTT. Translated: CASSLWDFQDTDTQYF.

A note on this clone: It is likely a read error, because the conserved phenylalanine at the end of the CDR3 is missing. It is unclear where the CDR3 begins or ends on the DNA, so no DNA is shown, and the CDR3 is as TCRdb lists it. The V call is TRBV3-1 (or the pseudogene TRBV3-2), the J call TRBJ1-2; TRBD1, the table's D call, was not compared with the DNA. The CDR3 region is 10 residues in length, termini included. Germline CDR1 is LGHDT and CDR2 is YNNKEL (reference sequence). The CDR3: CASSLGQASY.

This clone was observed once. The chain carries TRBV21-1 and TRBJ1-5; the table's TRBD1 call for D was not verified on the DNA. TRBV21-1 is recorded as a pseudogene. CDR3 length: 17 residues. The DNA of the CDR3 is TGTGCCAGCACCAACCTTGGCCGGGACAGAAAATGTCAGCCCCAGCATTTT. Translating it yields CASTNLGRDRKCQPQHF.

This chain connects TRBV7-2 to TRBJ2-6; D gene unclear. The germline V and J ends were trimmed by 5 bases and 4 bases, with 9 bases remaining between them. In germline, CDR1 is SGHTA, CDR2 FQGNSA. The CDR3 is 14 amino acids. CDR3 loop: CASSDRAGANVLTF. The CDR3, as DNA: TGTGCCAGCAGCGATCGAGCGGGGGCCAACGTCCTGACTTTC. Looking up the rest from reference TRBV7-2 and TRBJ2-6 gives the full variable domain: GAGVSQSPSNKVTEKGKDVELRCDPISGHTALYWYRQSLGQGLEFLIYFQGNSAPDKSGLPSDRFSAERTGGSVSTLTIQRTQQEDSAVYLCASSDRAGANVLTFGAGSRLTVL.

V usage is TRBV28 and J usage is TRBJ1-2; 7 bases are shared with TRBD1. The trim removed 4 bases at V and 6 bases at J, leaving 5 bases unmatched. The CDR3 extends over 13 amino acids. Per germline, CDR1 MDHEN and CDR2 SYDVKM. The CDR3 DNA reads as TGTGCCAGCAGTTATGAGGGGGCCCATGGCTACACCTTC. It codes for CASSYEGAHGYTF.

The CDR3 region has the DNA TGTGCCAGCAGCGCTAGCGGGGTCCAAGAGACCCAGTACTTC. Translation: CASSASGVQETQYF. The V and J genes are TRBV9 and TRBJ2-5; 9 nucleotides agree with TRBD2. The CDR3 contains 14 residues. The germline CDR1 and CDR2 sequences are SGDLS and YYNGEE. The ends lost 3 bases at V and 1 base at J; junction bases unmatched: 1.

The rearrangement joins TRBV6-4 to TRBJ1-6; no definite D call. The CDR3 loop spans 15 amino acids. Per germline, CDR1 MRHNA and CDR2 SNTAGT. Trimming took 2 bases from V and 2 from J, leaving 7 bases between them. The CDR3 nucleotides are TGTGCCAGCAGTGACACCGGGACCTATAATTCACCCCTCCACTTT. It encodes CASSDTGTYNSPLHF.

The rearrangement joins TRBV6-5 to TRBJ1-5; 10 nucleotides match TRBD1. Germline assignment: CDR1 MNHEY and CDR2 SVGAGI. The CDR3 has 15 amino acids. Trimming took 6 bases from V and 7 from J; bases not matched to a gene: 9. CDR3 residues: CASRADRGPEQPQHF. CDR3 in DNA: TGTGCCAGCAGGGCAGACAGGGGGCCCGAGCAGCCCCAGCATTTT.

V is TRBV14 and J is TRBJ1-5, with a tentative D call TRBD1 (6 bases). This CDR3 is 20 amino acids long. Germline V lookup: CDR1 SGHDN, CDR2 FVKESK. Trimming stripped 0 bases from V and 10 bases from J, with 31 bases between. The CDR3 spells CASSQDGGGHQSLVGIPQHF. The CDR3 DNA is TGTGCCAGCAGCCAAGATGGGGGGGGACACCAAAGTCTGGTGGGGATTCCCCAGCATTTT.

V is TRBV6-5 and J is TRBJ1-3; D unclear. The CDR3 is 15 amino acids. The V end lost 2 bases, the J end lost 5 bases, and 13 bases lay between the germline ends. Germline CDR1 is MNHEY and CDR2 is SVGAGI. The CDR3 nucleotides read TGTGCCAGCAGTTACGACATCTCTGACAGAAACACCATATATTTT. This encodes CASSYDISDRNTIYF.

This clone has a handful of counts. CDR3 protein: CASSQELGGTGELFF. CDR3 nucleotide sequence: TGCGCCAGCAGCCAAGAACTAGGGGGCACCGGGGAGCTGTTTTTT. The genes are TRBV4-3 and TRBJ2-2; D is perhaps TRBD1 (6 bases). Germline V gene lookup returns CDR1 LGHNA and CDR2 YSLEER. The V end lost 0 bases, the J end lost 4 bases, and 9 bases lay between the germline ends. This CDR3 has 15 amino acids.

The chain combines TRBV7-2 with TRBJ1-4; D possibly corresponds to TRBD1 (6 bases). V was shortened by 5 bases and J by 4 bases, with 14 bases between the two germline ends. CDR1 SGHTA and CDR2 FQGNSA come from the germline V gene. The length of the CDR3 is 15 residues. The CDR3 protein is CASSTEDSLNEKLFF. As DNA, the CDR3 is TGTGCCAGCAGCACAGAGGACAGCCTTAATGAAAAACTGTTTTTT.

The rearrangement joins TRBV4-3 to TRBJ2-7; D is possibly TRBD2 (5 bases). The germline CDR1 and CDR2 sequences are LGHNA and YSLEER. V was trimmed by 0 bases and J by 7 bases, leaving 10 bases between them. The CDR3 has 13 amino acids. This CDR3 reads CASSQDPRGEQYF. The CDR3 bases are TGCGCCAGCAGCCAAGACCCTAGAGGGGAGCAGTACTTC.

The chain couples TRBV6-2 or TRBV6-3 to TRBJ2-3; a weak D match, TRBD2 (5 bases). Per the germline V gene, CDR1 is MNHEY and CDR2 is SVGEGT. The CDR3 contains 13 residues. V dropped 5 bases and J dropped 5 bases, with 11 bases sitting between them. CDR3 protein: CASSPTGLDTQYF. For the CDR3, the DNA is TGTGCCAGCAGTCCCACGGGGTTAGATACGCAGTATTTT.

V is TRBV4-1 and J is TRBJ2-2; TRBD1 matches at 8 bases. V was clipped by 4 bases and J by 7 bases; unmatched bases: 11. The CDR3 is made up of 16 amino acids. Germline values: CDR1 MGHRA, CDR2 YSYEKL. CDR3 in amino acids: CASSRMGQDRNGELFF. The DNA of the CDR3 is TGCGCCAGCAGCCGGATGGGACAGGATAGGAACGGGGAGCTGTTTTTT.

The chain couples TRBV18 to TRBJ2-1; no reliable D call. Trimming stripped 0 bases from V and 10 bases from J, with 7 bases between. The length of the CDR3 is 12 residues. Germline V gene lookup returns CDR1 KGHSH and CDR2 LQKENI. The DNA of the CDR3 is TGTGCCAGCTCACCACCCGATCGGGAGCAGTTCTTC. Its protein product is CASSPPDREQFF.

The genes are TRBV6-5 and TRBJ1-2; D might be TRBD1 (6 bases). Germline V gene lookup returns CDR1 MNHEY and CDR2 SVGAGI. The germline V and J ends were trimmed by 5 bases and 8 bases, with 12 bases remaining between them. The CDR3 extends over 12 amino acids. The CDR3 protein is CASSRTVGGYTF. Here the CDR3 DNA reads TGTGCCAGCAGTCGGACAGTTGGAGGCTACACCTTC.

The V gene is TRBV9, the J gene TRBJ2-3, with 10 nucleotides matching TRBD2. The CDR3 runs 16 residues. Germline V CDR1 and CDR2: SGDLS, YYNGEE. V shed 6 bases, J shed 5 bases, and the junction held 12 bases outside the gene matches. The CDR3 loop is CASNRQAGGPGDTQYF. CDR3 in DNA: TGTGCCAGCAACAGACAAGCGGGAGGGCCGGGAGATACGCAGTATTTT. Filled out from reference TRBV9 and TRBJ2-3, the complete variable domain reads DSGVTQTPKHLITATGQRVTLRCSPRSGDLSVYWYQQSLDQGLQFLIQYYNGEERAKGNILERFSAQQFPDLHSELNLSSLELGDSALYFCASNRQAGGPGDTQYFGPGTRLTVL.

This chain uses TRBV18 with TRBJ1-5; the D is unclear. The CDR3 runs 14 residues. The germline V gene encodes CDR1 KGHSH and CDR2 LQKENI. V was shortened by 3 bases and J by 6 bases, with 12 bases between the two germline ends. In DNA, the CDR3 is TGTGCCAGCTCACCCTCGGAGGGTGGTCAGCCCCAGCATTTT. Its translation: CASSPSEGGQPQHF.

This rearrangement joins TRBV30 to TRBJ1-2; D not resolved. Trimming removed 5 bases from V and 0 bases from J, with 7 bases in between. Germline V gives CDR1 GTSNPN, CDR2 SVGIG (reference sequence). CDR3 length: 12 residues. The CDR3 DNA sequence: TGTGCCTGGCAGGTTCCTAACTATGGCTACACCTTC. Residues: CAWQVPNYGYTF.

V is TRBV5-6 and J is TRBJ1-5; no reliable D call. The length of the CDR3 is 13 residues. Germline V lookup: CDR1 SGHDT, CDR2 YYEEEE. The V gene lost 3 bases and the J gene lost 3 bases, with 7 bases spanning the gap. The CDR3 protein is CASSSGYNQPQHF. CDR3 coding DNA: TGTGCCAGCAGCTCGGGATACAATCAGCCCCAGCATTTT.

CDR3 amino acids: CASSLGGWREGADTQYF. DNA for the CDR3: TGTGCCAGCAGCTTAGGAGGATGGCGGGAGGGTGCAGATACGCAGTATTTT. This chain uses TRBV7-3 with TRBJ2-3; 9 nucleotides agree with TRBD2. The V segment lost 2 bases and the J segment 4 bases; nucleotides outside the gene matches: 10. The CDR3 is 17 residues long. The V gene's germline CDR1 is SGHTA and CDR2 FQGTGA.

This rearrangement joins TRBV5-4 to TRBJ2-7, with 10 bases that match TRBD1. CDR3 length: 14 amino acids. J was trimmed by 2 bases and V by 4 bases; bases with no gene match: 3. The germline gives CDR1 SGHNT, CDR2 YYREEE (reference sequence). The CDR3 region is CASSPGTGAYEQYF. The DNA of the CDR3 is TGTGCCAGCAGCCCTGGGACAGGGGCCTACGAGCAGTACTTC. Full variable domain (outside the CDR3, taken from reference TRBV5-4 and TRBJ2-7): ETGVTQSPTHLIKTRGQQVTLRCSSQSGHNTVSWYQQALGQGPQFIFQYYREEENGRGNFPPRFSGLQFPNYSSELNVNALELDDSALYLCASSPGTGAYEQYFGPGTRLTVT.

The chain is built from TRBV6-4 and TRBJ2-5, with D perhaps matching TRBD1 (6 bases). This CDR3 comprises 13 residues. CDR1 MRHNA and CDR2 SNTAGT come from the germline V gene. The CDR3 sequence is CSILRDNQETQYF. In nucleotides, the CDR3 is TGTTCCATCCTCCGGGACAACCAAGAGACCCAGTACTTC.

This clone occurred many times. This sequence joins TRBV18 and TRBJ1-2; the D gene is possibly TRBD1 (6 bases). Trimming cost V 4 bases and J 1 base, with 10 bases left between them. The V gene's germline CDR1 is KGHSH and CDR2 LQKENI. This CDR3 is 14 amino acids long. CDR3 amino acids: CASSREGGNYGYTF. In DNA, the CDR3 is TGTGCCAGCTCACGCGAAGGGGGTAACTATGGCTACACCTTC.

This sequence joins TRBV19 and TRBJ2-3, with 7 nucleotides matching TRBD2. The CDR3 is made up of 14 amino acids. The V gene end was trimmed by 7 bases and the J gene end by 2 bases; junction bases not matched to a gene: 6. Germline CDR1 is LNHDA and CDR2 is SQIVND (reference sequence). The CDR3 is CASTSGSSTDTQYF. The CDR3 DNA reads as TGTGCCAGTACTAGCGGATCTTCCACAGATACGCAGTATTTT.

V usage is TRBV27 and J usage is TRBJ2-1; 10 bases agree with TRBD2. This CDR3 comprises 13 residues. The V and J ends lost 9 bases and 4 bases, in that order; junction bases with no gene match: 3. Germline V gene data show CDR1 as MNHEY and CDR2 as SMNVEV (reference sequence). CDR3 DNA sequence: TGTGCCAGTAGCGGGGGGCCTTACAATGAGCAGTTCTTC. The encoded protein is CASSGGPYNEQFF.